Listed here are 7 T cell receptor beta chains from one sample, sequenced in a study of T-cell memory formation after mild COVID-19 (dated by TCRdb to 2020 to 2023). Receptors were amplified or captured by 5' RACE. Sequencing instrument: Illumina NovaSeq 6000. The public reads were run again by TCRdb, first through fastp at Q25 and then through MiXCR, and only productive beta chains were kept. Rows merge per CDR3 protein into single entries with the most common DNA and genes. The sample table records about 300,000 distinct CDR3 sequences; approximately 20% of these occur just once. More than 20% of the sample is in the top ten clones. The sequenced material came from PBMCs or a T cell subset sorted from them (not recorded which). The receptors stem from a man aged 18-30 years who had mild COVID-19 (a few samples of this study predate the infection). The sample titles of this study are shuffled in the database, so cell type and time point are left out; the donor was told from shared clones.

The genes are TRBV18 and TRBJ2-1; 11 bases are a match to TRBD1. The V segment lost 3 bases and the J segment 3 bases; nucleotides outside the gene matches: 7. Germline CDR1 KGHSH, CDR2 LQKENI. The CDR3 is 17 residues long. The chain's CDR3 is CASSPWTGQGDYNEQFF. The CDR3, as DNA: TGTGCCAGCTCACCCTGGACGGGACAGGGGGACTACAATGAGCAGTTCTTC.

This clonotype was found a few times. The chain uses TRBV7-8 and TRBJ1-6, with D perhaps matching TRBD1 (5 bases). Trimming shortened V by 5 bases and J by 9 bases, and 17 bases separated the two germline ends. The CDR3 consists of 15 residues. CDR1 is SGHVS, CDR2 FQNEAQ, per germline. Written as DNA, the CDR3 is TGTGCCAGCAGCCCCGGCGCAGGGTTGGGTTCACCCCTCCACTTT. Translation: CASSPGAGLGSPLHF.

J is TRBJ1-6 and V is TRBV5-1, with D unresolved. In germline, CDR1 is SGHRS, CDR2 YFSETQ. With 1 base removed from V and 2 bases from J, the gap between germline ends came to 7 bases. The CDR3 consists of 15 residues. The CDR3 DNA reads TGCGCCAGCAGCTTGCAGGAAACCTATAATTCACCCCTCCACTTT. This translates into CASSLQETYNSPLHF.

This clonotype has just a few counts. The rearrangement links TRBV5-1 to TRBJ2-5; D is undetermined. Looked up from germline, CDR1 is SGHRS and CDR2 is YFSETQ. The length of the CDR3 is 12 residues. V was cut by 3 bases and J by 2 bases, with 5 bases left in between. This chain's CDR3 is CASSSQQETQYF. CDR3 coding DNA: TGCGCCAGCAGCTCACAGCAAGAGACCCAGTACTTC.

This clonotype has only a few counts. The chain employs TRBV7-8 and TRBJ2-7, with unresolved D. The CDR3 totals 14 residues. Trimming cost V 4 bases and J 3 bases, with 13 bases left between them. The germline CDR1 and CDR2 sequences are SGHVS and FQNEAQ. CDR3 residues: CASSSGTSIYEQYF. Here the CDR3 DNA reads TGTGCCAGCAGCTCAGGTACCAGTATCTACGAGCAGTACTTC.

This clonotype was picked up a small number of times. The chain joins TRBV4-1 to TRBJ2-7; unclear D gene. Germline V gives CDR1 MGHRA, CDR2 YSYEKL. V was cut by 0 bases and J by 3 bases, with 6 bases left in between. This CDR3 comprises 13 residues. CDR3 in amino acids: CASSQETRYEQYF. The CDR3 DNA follows: TGCGCCAGCAGCCAAGAAACTCGCTACGAGCAGTACTTC.

This rearrangement joins TRBV6-2 or TRBV6-3 to TRBJ2-7, with D possibly called TRBD1 or TRBD2 (5 bases each). The germline gives CDR1 MNHEY, CDR2 SVGEGT. This CDR3 has 14 residues. Trimming shortened V by 4 bases and J by 6 bases, and 16 bases separated the two germline ends. CDR3 sequence reads: CASSSAGITGEQYF. The CDR3 DNA reads TGTGCCAGCAGTTCAGCCGGGATAACAGGCGAGCAGTACTTC.